A single sample gave rise to the 20 T cell receptor beta chains below, sequenced in a study of post-analysis software for immune sequencing data. The antigens of these receptors remain unknown. Study-level points and caveats: The study found TRBV5-6, TRBV5-1 and TRBV20-1 among four to six TRBV segments more frequent in patients than controls.

cDNA libraries for TCR beta contained unique molecular identifiers. TCRdb reprocessed the PCR reads via MiXCR and lists one record per CDR3 protein. This sample carries some 800,000 distinct CDR3 sequences, approximately 44% of them seen once, and the ten largest clones take roughly 4.9%. Sequenced material: blood. The receptors derive from a girl under 18 with multiple sclerosis.

In this sample, this clonotype turned up a few times. The chain links TRBV20-1 to TRBJ2-7, with 9 bases that match TRBD2. The CDR3 totals 16 residues. The V gene end was trimmed by 3 bases and the J gene end by 3 bases; junction bases not matched to a gene: 12. Per germline, CDR1 DFQATT and CDR2 SNEGSKA (reference sequence). CDR3 DNA: TGCAGTGCTAGTCCGGCCCTTAGCGGGAGTCTCTACGAGCAGTACTTC. Protein product: CSASPALSGSLYEQYF.

The V gene is TRBV20-1, the J gene TRBJ2-1; D not resolved. V was shortened by 3 bases and J by 4 bases, with 22 bases between the two germline ends. CDR3 length: 17 residues. The V gene's germline CDR1 is DFQATT and CDR2 SNEGSKA (reference sequence). The CDR3 loop is CSARLWSLQRPYNEQFF. The CDR3 nucleotides are TGCAGTGCTAGGCTTTGGAGTCTTCAGCGCCCGTACAATGAGCAGTTCTTC.

The gene calls are TRBV19 and TRBJ1-1; D not certain. Deletions cut 6 bases from V and 3 bases from J, with 14 bases between. The V gene's germline CDR1 is LNHDA and CDR2 SQIVND (reference sequence). This CDR3 region has 14 residues. CDR3 residues: CASSHLVVDTEAFF. As DNA, the CDR3 is TGTGCCAGTAGCCACCTAGTCGTGGACACTGAAGCTTTCTTT.

The V and J genes are TRBV7-9 and TRBJ2-5, with D unclear. Germline V gene sequence: CDR1 SEHNR, CDR2 FQNEAQ (reference sequence). The CDR3 spans 13 residues. V lost 5 bases and J lost 3, with 10 bases in between. This chain's CDR3 is CASSPYSEETQYF. CDR3 nucleotides: TGTGCCAGCAGCCCTTACAGCGAAGAGACCCAGTACTTC. Combining the CDR3 with reference TRBV7-9 and TRBJ2-5 gives the whole variable domain DTGVSQNPRHKITKRGQNVTFRCDPISEHNRLYWYRQTLGQGPEFLTYFQNEAQLEKSRLLSDRFSAERPKGSFSTLEIQRTEQGDSAMYLCASSPYSEETQYFGPGTRLLVL.

This clonotype was seen more than once but under ten times. The CDR3 DNA follows: TGTGCCAGCAGCACCGGGACAGTTTACAATGAGCAGTTCTTC. Translating gives CASSTGTVYNEQFF. The rearrangement links TRBV6-5 to TRBJ2-1; 7 bases are a match to TRBD1. This CDR3 region has 14 residues. After removal of 6 bases from V and 4 bases from J, the junction contained 6 bases not matched to a gene. Germline CDR1 MNHEY, CDR2 SVGAGI.

This sequence joins TRBV4-2 and TRBJ2-7; D may be TRBD2 (7 bases). The V end lost 4 bases, the J end lost 4 bases, and 20 bases lay between the germline ends. The CDR3 consists of 16 residues. CDR1 and CDR2 from the germline V gene are LGHNA and YNFKEQ. Here the CDR3 reads CASSPQVGGPFYEQYF. In nucleotides, the CDR3 is TGTGCCAGCAGCCCCCAGGTGGGGGGGCCCTTTTACGAGCAGTACTTC.

This clonotype was seen a handful of times. The chain combines TRBV3-1 with TRBJ2-7; D might be TRBD1 or TRBD2, each matching 5 bases. Between the trimmed V and J ends, which lost 3 bases and 6 bases, there was a span of 15 bases. The germline V gene has CDR1 LGHDT and CDR2 YNNKEL (reference sequence). This CDR3 comprises 14 residues. CDR3: CASSQGTYLFEQYF. As DNA, the CDR3 is TGTGCCAGCAGCCAGGGGACCTACTTGTTCGAGCAGTACTTC.

J is TRBJ1-1 and V is TRBV13, with D perhaps matching TRBD1 (5 bases). Trimming left V 5 bases short and J 5 bases short, with 18 bases between. The CDR3 length is 15 residues. The germline gives CDR1 PRHDT, CDR2 FYEKMQ (reference sequence). The CDR3 coding sequence is TGTGCCAGCAGCGTCGGCTCCGGGGGAGGGACTGAAGCTTTCTTT. Its protein is CASSVGSGGGTEAFF. Using reference TRBV13 and TRBJ1-1 for the parts outside the CDR3, the full variable domain is AAGVIQSPRHLIKEKRETATLKCYPIPRHDTVYWYQQGPGQDPQFLISFYEKMQSDKGSIPDRFSAQQFSDYHSELNMSSLELGDSALYFCASSVGSGGGTEAFFGQGTRLTVV.

CDR3 sequence (DNA): TGTGCCAGCTCACCGGCGGACTTCTTCGGGGGTTACAATGAGCAGTTCTTC. It codes for CASSPADFFGGYNEQFF. The V call is TRBV18, the J call TRBJ2-1, with D possibly TRBD2 on 6 matching bases. Trimming left V 3 bases short and J 4 bases short, with 19 bases between. Looked up from germline, CDR1 is KGHSH and CDR2 is LQKENI. This CDR3 contains 17 residues.

This clonotype was seen a single time. This chain uses TRBV7-9 with TRBJ2-5, with 9 nucleotides matching TRBD2. This CDR3 is 16 amino acids long. From germline, CDR1 is SEHNR and CDR2 FQNEAQ (reference sequence). The trim removed 2 bases at V and 2 bases at J, leaving 6 bases unmatched. CDR3 residues: CASSLTVAGVQETQYF. In DNA form, the CDR3 reads TGTGCCAGCAGCTTAACCGTAGCGGGAGTGCAAGAGACCCAGTACTTC.

The rearrangement joins TRBV7-2 to TRBJ2-5, with a weak D call TRBD1 (6 bases). V was shortened by 4 bases and J by 4 bases, with 10 bases between the two germline ends. Germline V CDR1 and CDR2: SGHTA, FQGNSA. The CDR3 sequence is 13 residues long. The CDR3 nucleotides read TGTGCCAGCAGCTGGGGACATCGAGAGACCCAGTACTTC. This codes for CASSWGHRETQYF.

V and J are TRBV7-2 and TRBJ2-1, with 12 bases that match TRBD2. The germline gives CDR1 SGHTA, CDR2 FQGNSA. The CDR3 spans 19 residues. J lost 7 bases, V lost 1 base, and 14 bases had no gene match. The CDR3 nucleotides are TGTGCCAGCAGCTTAGGTCAGAGGCTAGCGGGAGGGCCGGGTAATGAGCAGTTCTTC. It translates to CASSLGQRLAGGPGNEQFF.

The chain combines TRBV27 with TRBJ2-4; 9 bases align to TRBD1. The J call could be wrong; TRBJ2-7 is a better fit for the DNA end. There are 15 residues in the CDR3. Germline V CDR1 and CDR2: MNHEY, SMNVEV (reference sequence). CDR3 DNA: TGTGCCAGCAGTCCCTCCGGGACAGGGTACTACGAGCAGTACTTC. Protein sequence: CASSPSGTGYYEQYF.

The rearrangement links TRBV6-5 to TRBJ2-5; D remains ambiguous. V lost 5 bases and J 0 bases, leaving 10 bases between the germline ends. Germline V gives CDR1 MNHEY, CDR2 SVGAGI. This CDR3 contains 14 residues. This CDR3 reads CASSIGPHQETQYF. CDR3 nucleotide sequence: TGTGCCAGCAGTATCGGGCCACACCAAGAGACCCAGTACTTC.

The V gene is TRBV6-4, the J gene TRBJ1-4, with 7 positions matching TRBD1. The CDR3 loop spans 16 amino acids. Germline V lookup: CDR1 MRHNA, CDR2 SNTAGT. The ends lost 5 bases at V and 7 bases at J; junction bases unmatched: 13. The CDR3 sequence: CASSPGQASGSEKLFF. CDR3 sequence (DNA): TGTGCCAGCAGTCCAGGACAGGCCTCGGGTAGTGAAAAACTGTTTTTT.

This sequence joins TRBV20-1 and TRBJ1-1; weak D call: TRBD1 (6 bases). This CDR3 has 11 residues. Per germline, CDR1 DFQATT and CDR2 SNEGSKA (reference sequence). The ends were cut back, 6 bases at V and 11 bases at J, with 16 bases in the middle. The CDR3 nucleotides read TGCAGTGCACGGGACACCGAGAGGGCTTTCTTT. This sequence encodes CSARDTERAFF.

This chain connects TRBV9 to TRBJ2-3, with TRBD2 identical over 10 bases. CDR3 length: 15 residues. With V trimmed by 4 bases and J by 4 bases, 6 bases remained unmatched. CDR1 and CDR2 (germline): SGDLS, YYNGEE. CDR3 coding DNA: TGTGCCAGCAGCCTTGGGACTAGCGTCCCAGATACGCAGTATTTT. It translates to CASSLGTSVPDTQYF. Drawing the rest from reference TRBV9 and TRBJ2-3, the complete variable domain is DSGVTQTPKHLITATGQRVTLRCSPRSGDLSVYWYQQSLDQGLQFLIQYYNGEERAKGNILERFSAQQFPDLHSELNLSSLELGDSALYFCASSLGTSVPDTQYFGPGTRLTVL.

V usage is TRBV27 and J usage is TRBJ2-3; D call uncertain. The CDR3 totals 12 residues. The germline V gene encodes CDR1 MNHEY and CDR2 SMNVEV (reference sequence). The ends were cut back, 3 bases at V and 6 bases at J, with 7 bases in the middle. The CDR3 sequence: CASSFTRDTQYF. Here the CDR3 DNA reads TGTGCCAGCAGTTTCACCAGGGATACGCAGTATTTT.

The gene calls are TRBV20-1 and TRBJ2-4; 8 bases line up with TRBD2. Germline CDR1 is DFQATT and CDR2 is SNEGSKA (reference sequence). J lost 2 bases, V lost 5 bases, and 5 bases had no gene match. This CDR3 region has 14 residues. Here the CDR3 DNA reads TGCAGTGCTTTCAGCGGGAGTACCAAAAACATTCAGTACTTC. This codes for CSAFSGSTKNIQYF.

The CDR3 DNA is TGCAGCACCCGACACGACTTCAACTATGGCTACACCTTC. Translation gives CSTRHDFNYGYTF. The chain carries TRBV29-1 and TRBJ1-2; D not resolved. CDR1 SQVTM and CDR2 ANQGSEA come from the germline V gene. Between the trimmed V and J ends, which lost 8 bases and 2 bases, there was a span of 15 bases. The CDR3 runs to 13 residues.